This record looks at one T cell receptor beta chain sequence and its context. Antigen specificity is unknown. Germline lookup yields CDR1 MNHEY and CDR2 SMNVEV (reference sequence). V shed 7 bases and J 4 bases; nucleotides not matched to a gene: 8. The CDR3 loop spans 15 amino acids. This record comes from a study of T cells in Graves' hyperthyroidism and ophthalmopathy. Whole-study results and caveats: A median approximately 6.8 months before onset, the model predicted ophthalmopathy.

Amplification of TCR beta CDR3 regions used RNA as the template. In the first-round RT-PCR of the TCR CDR3, the HTBI primer set was used. In TCRdb, the multiplex PCR reads were re-called with MiXCR into one record per CDR3 protein. The table has 200,000 to 250,000 distinct CDR3 sequences, approximately 16% seen once; the top ten hold more than 25%. The rearrangement uses TRBV27 and TRBJ2-4; 9 positions agree with TRBD2. The sequence came from a young woman with Graves' ophthalmopathy. Sequencing was carried out using blood. The CDR3 loop reads CASIGASGAKNIQYF. CDR3 coding DNA: TGTGCCAGCATCGGCGCTAGCGGGGCTAAAAACATTCAGTACTTC.